The sequence of this T cell receptor beta chain was determined in a study of cytomegalovirus exposure and HLA in healthy donors (dated by TCRdb to the late 2010s). Describing the broader study: An earlier analysis of roughly 500 of the donors reported 276 Gb of sequence data and 117 million unique TCR beta sequences obtained from some 170 million T cells. Roughly 310 gigabases of sequencing data and approximately 93 million unique TCR sequences were included in an early release covering around 600 HLA-typed donors. Of the roughly 400 genotyped donors, 81% fell in the genetic ancestry cluster associated with self-reported Caucasian donors. The study aimed to test whether cataloging public T cell receptors could reveal signatures of past pathogen exposure. The T cell repertoires of about 700 subjects were profiled by immunosequencing and related to cytomegalovirus serostatus. Along with the approximately 670-subject first cohort, a separate validation cohort of some 130 different subjects was used. To predict cytomegalovirus infection status, the study combined high-throughput TCR immunosequencing, statistical association of individual TCRs with disease status, and machine learning. A later analysis re-examined previously published TCR beta repertoires from several hundred donors and added high-resolution HLA genotyping to investigate patterns of TCR occurrence. Rather than using new phenotypic data, the later analysis identified candidate immune exposures from TCR beta sequences and from how often those sequences occurred across donors. In an earlier analysis of a few hundred of the donors, high-throughput TCR beta sequencing was used to judge whether each TCR beta V gene segment behaved as functional or pseudogenic. Donor age, sex, ethnicity and CMV serostatus were compiled alongside the repertoire data. Genome-wide SNP genotypes for about three fifths of the roughly 670 donors were used in a later genetic analysis, which treated that subset as a discovery cohort. All discovery cohort repertoires had been generated on a single sequencing platform. HLA typing included class I and class II loci at four-digit resolution. Typing coverage varied by locus: 629-630 donors for A, B, C, DRB1 and DQB1; 500 to 550 for DQA1; 606 for DPA1; around 490 for DPB1. Four or five DR-DQ haplotypes were handled as single units for association and clustering, since linkage in the cohort was strong. On average, roughly 240,000 unique TCR beta nucleotide sequences were sequenced per donor among fewer than 500 genotyped donors of the cohort, with roughly 20% of those sequences being non-productive.

The cohort comprised 710 or so healthy bone marrow donors. All cohort members were sampled while nominally healthy, although unrecorded immune exposures were likely present. The donor tested CMV seronegative, placing the donor among the 300 to 400 seronegative members of the cohort. Each donor provided a peripheral blood sample, and peripheral blood mononuclear cells were used for TCR beta sequencing. The Qiagen DNeasy Blood Extraction Kit was used to extract genomic DNA from the blood cell samples. Results and caveats for the whole study, not just this receptor: Because some donors lacked HLA typing at each locus, the association tests relied only on the typed subset. The authors suggested that the approach could potentially be generalized to other disease states and immunological phenotypes. In vitro tests confirmed that a few of the cytomegalovirus-associated TCR beta chains recognize cytomegalovirus antigens. While some public TCRs were present in many individuals, most TCR sequences turned up only very rarely across donors. The classifier was reported to diagnose cytomegalovirus status with high specificity and sensitivity in both the original and validation cohorts. The 87-base-pair reads could not distinguish some IMGT-functional V segments, including TRBV6-2 and TRBV6-3, so those segments were excluded. Correlated functional status among segregating V segments might reflect linkage disequilibrium, but an unknown experimental factor could not be ruled out. A further reported finding was that TCR beta sequences accurately predicted the HLA-A and HLA-B alleles for most subjects in the first cohort. Sequencing depth was assumed to be roughly uniform across donors in the presence/absence analyses, though that assumption may not hold. Assigning TCR associations to individual alleles was difficult when HLA alleles, especially DR and DQ, strongly co-occurred. The only immune exposure information available for the cohort was CMV serostatus. In the study, about 150 TCR beta chains were listed as associated with cytomegalovirus. In a later analysis, TCR association rates were found to vary across HLA loci, with the most associated TCRs seen for DRB1 alleles and the fewest for HLA-C alleles. Broadly in line with IMGT annotations, most TCR beta V segments showed up in productive rearrangements about 87% or about 30% of the time in an earlier analysis of 587 of the donors. The sequencing pipeline was judged likely to have produced a cluster of highly shared sequence variants as a technical artifact. A later genetic analysis reported fewer N-insertions in productive TCRs among donors in an Asian-associated ancestry cluster than the roughly 720-donor mean. In a later analysis, several top co-occurrence clusters were reported to appear linked to parvovirus B19, influenza, CMV and Epstein-Barr virus. In a later analysis, 16,951 TCR beta sequences were associated with specific HLA alleles at a false discovery rate of 0.05. Because counts were too low, approximately 18 rarely observed V segments, including chromosome 9 orphons, were excluded from the earlier analysis of around 590 of the donors. Only TCR beta chains were sequenced in this cohort, and the absence of alpha or paired-chain data limited detectable features. In a later genetic analysis, a missense DCLRE1C variant was associated with V-gene and J-gene trimming of TCR beta chains, and the association was replicated in an independent cohort. A later analysis found that HLA-associated TCR beta chains were more clonally expanded and had lower generation probabilities than equally common non-associated chains. A later analysis found that most CMV-associated TCR beta chains appeared HLA-restricted, with HLA associations seemingly driven largely by CMV exposure.

The junction shows trimming of 6 bases on V and 2 bases on J, plus 16 bases between the germline ends. From cysteine to phenylalanine, the CDR3 is 15 amino acids long. Of all the DNA, just the CDR3 is kept, 45 bases in frame from base 1. The germline V gene sets CDR1 to SNHLY and CDR2 to FYNNEI. As for this clone: The specificity of this receptor is unknown. No base quality information exists; no much larger clone differs at one position.

Libraries were made using the immunoSEQ multiplex PCR assay. A mixture of 60 forward primers for TCR Vbeta segments and 13 reverse primers for TCR Jbeta segments was used in the multiplex PCR. A multiplex PCR assay on genomic DNA amplified the CDR3 region of rearranged TCR beta genes. Amplified TCR beta libraries were sequenced as 87-base-pair reads on the Illumina HiSeq System. In the paper's pipeline: Across the 500 to 850 repertoires, a later analysis counted about 81 million unique TCR beta chains, some 11 million of which were shared by at least two donors. A nearest-neighbor algorithm error-corrected the raw reads and collapsed the reads into unique sequences, merging closely related sequences to remove PCR and sequencing errors. Alignment of CDR3 sequences to IMGT reference sequences was used to assign V, D and J gene segments. Each retained sequence needed at least a six-nucleotide match to both a V gene segment and a J gene segment. A rearrangement was called productive if the CDR3 had no stop codons and remained in frame with V and J, and every other rearrangement was called non-productive. Following IMGT convention, CDR3 was defined as the stretch from the second conserved V-encoded cysteine up to the conserved J-encoded phenylalanine. In an earlier analysis of roughly 580 of the donors, sequences lacking an unambiguous match to a single V gene segment were excluded. An earlier analysis of about 590 of the donors classified V segments as functional when productive rearrangements were above 56.7% and as segregating when the standard deviation between donors was above 5%. A statistical classification framework was developed to diagnose cytomegalovirus status using the catalog of TCR beta chain sequences. In a later analysis, V and J genes were assigned by comparing TCR nucleotide sequences against IMGT/GENE-DB human TR gene sequences. In a later analysis, CDR3 sequences and most-parsimonious VDJ recombination scenarios were assigned using the TCRdist pipeline. In a later analysis, every TCR beta chain was defined by the combination of its CDR3 amino acid sequence and its V-gene family, and reads without a unique V-gene family were dropped. In a later analysis, 500 to 700 highly shared, low-generation-probability nucleotide sequences were removed to address suspected cross-contamination and a sequencing artifact. A later analysis calculated a clonal expansion index for each public chain from normalized within-repertoire ranks of inferred template counts. In a later analysis, generation probabilities were computed using a VDJ recombination model fitted to out-of-frame rearrangements, and the results were checked against IGoR. Hypergeometric tests were used in a later analysis to score TCR-TCR, TCR-HLA and TCR-CMV co-occurrence, with a repertoire-size bias correction applied to the TCR pairs. False discovery rates were estimated in a later analysis by permuting HLA or CMV assignments 20 times. In a later analysis, co-occurring TCRs were grouped using DBSCAN, and TCRdist sequence similarity was added for clustering within HLA-allele-positive subsets. Repertoires with fewer than 30,000 or more than 120,000 public chains, plus five repertoires with anomalous nucleotide sharing, were excluded from co-occurrence clustering. TCRdb provides this immuneACCESS table in a form limited to in-frame rearrangements. Some clones are lacking; in checked studies, under half of them reflect an unresolved V gene, and why the rest are absent is not known. V and J calls plus clone size are reproduced from that table; the DNA served to infer D and trimming. In this sample the table shows about 150,000 clones, around 82% of which occur a single time. 0.35% to 0.4% of the sample is in the top ten clones.

The sequence joins TRBV2 to TRBJ1-1; the D gene lacks a confident call. The source is a boy between 2 and 10 years old in good health and CMV-seronegative. The sample was PBMCs. The nucleotide sequence reads TGTGCCAGCAGAGAGCATCACAGTGCCAACACTGAAGCTTTCTTT. Protein translation: CASREHHSANTEAFF. Extended through the reference TRBV2 and TRBJ1-1 proteins, this CDR3 yields the full variable domain: EPEVTQTPSHQVTQMGQEVILRCVPISNHLYFYWYRQILGQKVEFLVSFYNNEISEKSEIFDDQFSVERPDGSNFTLKIRSTKLEDSAMYFCASREHHSANTEAFFGQGTRLTVV.